Shown below are 14 T cell receptor beta chains from a single sample sequenced in a study of blood T cells in healthy people across ages. The use of a sample-barcoded 5' primer and a J-beta primer mix characterized a second PCR of roughly 6 to 11 cycles. Using its own MiXCR run on the 5' RACE reads, TCRdb lists one record per CDR3 protein. The profile shows hundreds of thousands of distinct CDR3 sequences, roughly 30% of them singletons. Material: blood. The receptor set was obtained from a woman aged 80 or over in good health.

In its sample, this clonotype was seen a few times. The chain joins TRBV3-1 to TRBJ2-1; 8 nucleotides match TRBD2. The CDR3 covers 12 residues. Germline V gives CDR1 LGHDT, CDR2 YNNKEL (reference sequence). The V gene end was trimmed by 4 bases and the J gene end by 14 bases; junction bases not matched to a gene: 7. The CDR3 region has the DNA TGTGCCAGCAGCCTCCCGGGGGGGGAAAAGTTCTTC. Translation gives CASSLPGGEKFF.

This clonotype was found a few times. One end of the junction varies from germline; a read error may be responsible. The chain carries TRBV10-3 and TRBJ2-7; 11 positions agree with TRBD1. CDR1 ENHRY and CDR2 SYGVKD come from the germline V gene. There are 15 residues in the CDR3. The CDR3 DNA follows: TGTGCCATCGGTGAGTCCGGACAGGGGGCCAACGAGCAGTACTTC. This encodes CAIGESGQGANEQYF.

In the case of this clonotype: This could be a read error, since a much larger clone is one nucleotide away. The V call is TRBV6-6, the J call TRBJ1-2; D remains unclear. The CDR3 contains 15 residues. Looked up from germline, CDR1 is MNHNY and CDR2 is SVGAGI (reference sequence). The CDR3 nucleotides are TGTGCCAGCAGTTACTCTGGCAATTCTAACTATGGCCACACCTTC. Its translation is CASSYSGNSNYGHTF.

This clonotype occurred a few times. The V gene is TRBV6-2 or TRBV6-3, the J gene TRBJ2-7; D is unclear. V shed 9 bases and J shed 6 bases, with 12 bases lying between them. This CDR3 has 11 residues. CDR1 is MNHEY, CDR2 SVGEGT, per germline. CDR3 sequence reads: CARPWIREQYF. CDR3 DNA sequence: TGTGCCAGGCCTTGGATCCGCGAGCAGTACTTC.

This clonotype was seen at least ten times. V usage is TRBV15 and J usage is TRBJ2-6; 7 bases match TRBD1. Trimming took 3 bases from V and 1 from J; bases not matched to a gene: 3. In germline, CDR1 is LNHNV, CDR2 YYDKDF (reference sequence). There are 16 residues in the CDR3. The CDR3 DNA sequence: TGTGCCACCAGCAGGCACAGGGGTTCTGGGGCCAACGTCCTGACTTTC. Protein: CATSRHRGSGANVLTF. The whole variable domain, remainder taken from reference TRBV15 and TRBJ2-6, is DAMVIQNPRYQVTQFGKPVTLSCSQTLNHNVMYWYQQKSSQAPKLLFHYYDKDFNNEADTPDNFQSRRPNTSFCFLDIRSPGLGDTAMYLCATSRHRGSGANVLTFGAGSRLTVL.

The chain employs TRBV10-1 and TRBJ2-3, with 9 bases identical to TRBD1. The CDR3 has 17 residues. The germline CDR1 and CDR2 sequences are WNHNN and SYGVQD (reference sequence). Trimming at V came to 6 bases and at J to 5 bases, leaving 15 bases not matched to a gene. The CDR3 spells CASSDHATGGRLDTQYF. CDR3 bases: TGCGCCAGCAGCGACCACGCGACAGGGGGTCGCCTAGATACGCAGTATTTT.

This clonotype was seen many times. This chain links TRBV4-2 with TRBJ2-1, with D uncertain. V gave up 3 bases and J gave up 0 bases, with 12 bases separating them. CDR1 and CDR2 (germline): LGHNA, YNFKEQ. The CDR3 runs to 16 residues. CDR3 DNA sequence: TGTGCCAGCAGCCACCCCGGGCAGAGCTCCTACAATGAGCAGTTCTTC. Protein product: CASSHPGQSSYNEQFF.

This clonotype has more than one count but fewer than ten. The V call is TRBV20-1, the J call TRBJ1-4; a possible D gene is TRBD1 (6 bases). The CDR3 is made up of 13 amino acids. Trimming removed 7 bases at V and 10 bases at J, with 19 bases between. Germline lookup yields CDR1 DFQATT and CDR2 SNEGSKA (reference sequence). The CDR3 coding sequence is TGCAGTGTCGCGGACAGAACCGTTGGAAAACTGTTTTTT. It specifies CSVADRTVGKLFF.

This clonotype appeared many times. The gene calls are TRBV5-1 and TRBJ2-7, with 13 bases identical to TRBD2. Germline-derived CDR1 and CDR2 are SGHRS and YFSETQ. The ends lost 2 bases at V and 6 bases at J; junction bases unmatched: 5. CDR3 size: 15 residues. This CDR3 is CASSFTSGGAREQYF. In nucleotides, the CDR3 is TGCGCCAGCAGCTTTACTAGCGGGGGGGCCCGCGAGCAGTACTTC.

CDR3 coding DNA: TGTGCCAGCAGTTACTCGGGGCTACGAGGGGATGAAAAACTGTTTTTT. Protein: CASSYSGLRGDEKLFF. This rearrangement joins TRBV6-5 to TRBJ1-4, with a tentative D call TRBD1 (5 bases). V gave up 0 bases and J gave up 6 bases, with 14 bases separating them. The CDR3 contains 16 residues. CDR1 and CDR2 (germline): MNHEY, SVGAGI.

Ten or more counts support this clonotype. The chain carries TRBV27 and TRBJ2-3; 9 bases are a match to TRBD2. Germline V lookup: CDR1 MNHEY, CDR2 SMNVEV (reference sequence). The CDR3 extends over 16 amino acids. V lost 2 bases, J lost 11 bases, and 14 bases stayed unmatched. The CDR3 reads CASSLKPAALAGRQYF. CDR3 DNA sequence: TGTGCCAGCAGTTTAAAGCCCGCCGCTCTAGCGGGGAGGCAGTATTTT.

As to this clonotype: A much more abundant neighbour one base away suggests this may be a read error. The CDR3 DNA reads as TGTGCCAGCAGGTATCCCGGGACAGACTACGAGCAGTACTTC. Translation: CASRYPGTDYEQYF. V gene TRBV6-2 or TRBV6-3 combines with J gene TRBJ2-7; 7 nucleotides agree with TRBD1. The CDR3 has 14 amino acids. Trimming at V came to 6 bases and at J to 3 bases, leaving 8 bases not matched to a gene. Germline V gives CDR1 MNHEY, CDR2 SVGEGT.

This clonotype was seen ten or more times. The rearrangement links TRBV29-1 to TRBJ1-2; no firm D call. CDR3 length: 12 amino acids. V lost 1 base and J lost 6, with 9 bases in between. Germline-derived CDR1 and CDR2 are SQVTM and ANQGSEA. The CDR3 reads CSVEGFGNGYTF. Here the CDR3 DNA reads TGCAGCGTTGAAGGTTTCGGGAATGGCTACACCTTC.

V is TRBV5-1 and J is TRBJ2-1; 7 bases fit TRBD2. The trim removed 0 bases at V and 0 bases at J, leaving 12 bases unmatched. CDR1 is SGHRS and CDR2 is YFSETQ in the germline V gene. The CDR3 sequence is 19 residues long. The CDR3 bases are TGCGCCAGCAGCTTGGTCCCAAGCTGGGGGGGGAGCTCCTACAATGAGCAGTTCTTC. This translates into CASSLVPSWGGSSYNEQFF. The variable domain in full, completed from reference TRBV5-1 and TRBJ2-1, reads KAGVTQTPRYLIKTRGQQVTLSCSPISGHRSVSWYQQTPGQGLQFLFEYFSETQRNKGNFPGRFSGRQFSNSRSEMNVSTLELGDSALYLCASSLVPSWGGSSYNEQFFGPGTRLTVL.